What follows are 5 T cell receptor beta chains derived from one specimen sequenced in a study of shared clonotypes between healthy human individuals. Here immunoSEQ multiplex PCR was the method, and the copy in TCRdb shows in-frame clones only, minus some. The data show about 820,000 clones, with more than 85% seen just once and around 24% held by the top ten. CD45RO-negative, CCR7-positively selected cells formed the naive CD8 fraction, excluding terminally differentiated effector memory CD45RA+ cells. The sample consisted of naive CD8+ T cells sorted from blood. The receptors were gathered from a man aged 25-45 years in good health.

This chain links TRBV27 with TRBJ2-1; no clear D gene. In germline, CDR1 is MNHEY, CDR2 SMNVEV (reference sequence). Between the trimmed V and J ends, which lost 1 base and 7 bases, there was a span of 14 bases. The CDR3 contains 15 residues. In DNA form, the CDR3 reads TGTGCCAGCAGTTTATACCCGGCAGAAATAAATGAGCAGTTCTTC. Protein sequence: CASSLYPAEINEQFF.

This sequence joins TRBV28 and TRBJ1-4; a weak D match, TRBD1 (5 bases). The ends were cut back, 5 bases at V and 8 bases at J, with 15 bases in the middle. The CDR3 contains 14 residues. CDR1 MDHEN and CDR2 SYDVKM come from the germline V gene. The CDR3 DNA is TGTGCCAGCAGTAGTGGGGGAGTCGGCGAAAAACTGTTTTTT. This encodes CASSSGGVGEKLFF.

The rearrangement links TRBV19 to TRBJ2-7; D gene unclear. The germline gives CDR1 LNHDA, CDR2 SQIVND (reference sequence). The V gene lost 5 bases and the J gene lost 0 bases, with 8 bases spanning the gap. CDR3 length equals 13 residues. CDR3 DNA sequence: TGTGCCAGTAGTTTGGCTGTCTCCTACGAGCAGTACTTC. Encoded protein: CASSLAVSYEQYF.

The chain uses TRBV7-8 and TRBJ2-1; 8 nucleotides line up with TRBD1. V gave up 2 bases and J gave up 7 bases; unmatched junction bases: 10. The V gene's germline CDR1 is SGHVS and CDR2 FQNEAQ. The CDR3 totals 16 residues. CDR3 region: CASSLYEDRVWNEQFF. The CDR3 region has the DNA TGTGCCAGCAGCTTATACGAGGACAGGGTCTGGAATGAGCAGTTCTTC.

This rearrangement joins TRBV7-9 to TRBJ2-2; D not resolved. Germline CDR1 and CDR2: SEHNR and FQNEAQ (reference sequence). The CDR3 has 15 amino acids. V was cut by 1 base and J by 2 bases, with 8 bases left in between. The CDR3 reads CASSLGRINTGELFF. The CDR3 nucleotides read TGTGCCAGCAGCTTAGGCCGAATTAACACCGGGGAGCTGTTTTTT.